This T cell receptor (beta chain) was retrieved from a study of CD8+CD57+ T cells in acquired aplastic anemia. Study-wide background: Sorting CD4+ and CD8+ cells gave DNA averaging approximately 3 ug. CD4+ cells from healthy donors averaged approximately 11 million reads.

The template for TCR beta VDJ and CDR3 sequence profiling was genomic DNA. TCRdb ran MiXCR on the reads and lists one entry per CDR3 protein. Of fewer than 200,000 distinct CDR3 sequences in the sample, 55% to 75% were seen once. This clonotype was recorded once. Its antigen is unidentified. Whole-study results and caveats: Any difference that existed in CD8+ Simpson's diversity between patients and controls was not significant. Overlapping CD8+ CDR3 repertoires of patients and controls contained about 27 shared sequences.

The receptor was derived from a human donor in good health. Sequences were obtained from sorted CD4+, CD8+, or CD8+CD57+ T cells (not recorded which) from PBMCs.

The CDR3 is CASSLFGGTDTQYF. Here the CDR3 DNA reads TGTGCCAGCAGCTTATTTGGCGGCACAGATACGCAGTATTTT. The rearrangement links TRBV5-4 to TRBJ2-3; D ambiguous. V lost 2 bases, J lost 1 base, and 8 bases lay in between. The CDR3 is 14 residues long. Germline CDR1 is SGHNT and CDR2 is YYREEE (reference sequence).